Below are 3 T cell receptor beta chains sequenced from a single sample in a study of identical twins. TCRdb independently ran MiXCR on the 5' RACE reads; one entry per CDR3 protein. The table has a few hundred thousand distinct CDR3 sequences, roughly 9% seen once. The sequenced sample was naive T cells sorted from blood. Every receptor here comes from a woman aged 50 to 60 in good health.

Many counts were recorded for this clonotype. The CDR3 reads CASSLDGLPSYNEQFF. The CDR3 DNA sequence: TGTGCCAGCAGCTTAGATGGGCTACCCTCCTACAATGAGCAGTTCTTC. The V and J genes are TRBV7-4 and TRBJ2-1; D call uncertain. Germline V gives CDR1 SGHVT, CDR2 SQSDAQ. V lost 1 base to trimming and J lost 0 bases, with 10 bases between them. The CDR3 loop spans 16 amino acids.

This clonotype appeared many times. The V call is TRBV11-2, the J call TRBJ2-1, with TRBD2 matching 11 bases. The germline CDR1 and CDR2 sequences are SGHAT and FQNNGV. The CDR3 loop spans 15 amino acids. The V and J ends lost 6 bases and 4 bases, in that order; junction bases with no gene match: 5. For the CDR3, the DNA is TGTGCCAGCAGTAATACTAGCGGGAGATACAATGAGCAGTTCTTC. Translation gives CASSNTSGRYNEQFF.

In its sample, this clonotype was seen many times. DNA of the CDR3: TGCAGCGTTGAGAGGGGCCACGAGCAGTACTTC. Translating it yields CSVERGHEQYF. The genes are TRBV29-1 and TRBJ2-7; D may correspond to TRBD1 or TRBD2 (5 bases each). Germline assignment: CDR1 SQVTM and CDR2 ANQGSEA. The CDR3 consists of 11 residues. V was cut by 3 bases and J by 5 bases, with 8 bases left in between.